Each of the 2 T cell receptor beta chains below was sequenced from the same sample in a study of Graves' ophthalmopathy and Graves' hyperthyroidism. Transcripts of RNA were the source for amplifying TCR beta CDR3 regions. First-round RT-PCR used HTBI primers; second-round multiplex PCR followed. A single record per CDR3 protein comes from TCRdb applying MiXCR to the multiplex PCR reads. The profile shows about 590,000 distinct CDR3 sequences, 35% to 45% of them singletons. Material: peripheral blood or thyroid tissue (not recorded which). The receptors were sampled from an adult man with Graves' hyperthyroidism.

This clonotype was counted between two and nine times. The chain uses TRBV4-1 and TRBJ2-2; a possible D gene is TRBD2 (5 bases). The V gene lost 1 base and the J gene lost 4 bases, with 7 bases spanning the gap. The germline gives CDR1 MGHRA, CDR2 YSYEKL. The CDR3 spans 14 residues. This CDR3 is CASSQGTSTGELFF. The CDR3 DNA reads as TGCGCCAGCAGCCAAGGGACTTCCACCGGGGAGCTGTTTTTT.

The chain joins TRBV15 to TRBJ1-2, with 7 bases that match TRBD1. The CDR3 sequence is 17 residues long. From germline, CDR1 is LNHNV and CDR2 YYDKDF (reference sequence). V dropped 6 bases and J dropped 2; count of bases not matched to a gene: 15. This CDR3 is CATSKREWDRTNYGYTF. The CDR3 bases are TGTGCCACCAGTAAGCGGGAGTGGGACAGAACCAACTATGGCTACACCTTC.